A selection of T cell receptor beta chains follows, all from one sample in a study of blood T cell repertoires in COVID-19. Measured with immunoSEQ multiplex PCR; TCRdb has only the in-frame clones, and not every one. Among 120,000 to 150,000 clones listed, 81% were seen once. Sequencing was performed on peripheral blood. The origin of the receptors is a human donor with acute or convalescent COVID-19. The donor label of this sample is uncertain. CDR3s include the opening cysteine and the closing phenylalanine or tryptophan. D genes are given only for firm matches. Size is omitted from some rows. Given values are once, few, many or a class for expanded clones.

J: TRBJ1-6; V: TRBV5-5; D: .; size: .; CDR3: CASSLGGQRDSPLHF; DNA: TGTGCCAGCAGCTTGGGAGGACAGAGGGATTCACCCCTCCACTTT
J: TRBJ2-7; V: TRBV12-3/TRBV12-4; D: .; size: .; CDR3: CASTGGVRSEQYF; DNA: TGTGCCAGCACCGGAGGGGTTCGCAGCGAGCAGTACTTC
J: TRBJ2-1; V: TRBV2; D: .; size: .; CDR3: CASSFWGPGDNEQFF; DNA: TGTGCCAGCAGTTTCTGGGGCCCGGGGGACAATGAGCAGTTCTTC
J: TRBJ1-2; V: TRBV4-1; D: .; size: many; CDR3: CASSQDRVNYGYTF; DNA: TGCGCCAGCAGCCAAGACAGGGTGAACTATGGCTACACCTTC
J: TRBJ1-4; V: TRBV15; D: .; size: .; CDR3: CATSRAGVGNEKLFF; DNA: TGTGCCACCAGCAGAGCGGGGGTGGGTAATGAAAAACTGTTTTTT
J: TRBJ1-1; V: TRBV7-7; D: .; size: .; CDR3: CASSLAPGTEAFF; DNA: TGTGCTAGCAGCTTAGCCCCAGGCACTGAAGCTTTCTTT
J: TRBJ2-2; V: TRBV6-5; D: .; size: .; CDR3: CASTPDYATGELFF; DNA: TGTGCCAGCACTCCCGACTATGCCACCGGGGAGCTGTTTTTT
J: TRBJ2-7; V: TRBV18; D: .; size: once; CDR3: CASSLKGGPNYEQYF; DNA: TGTGCCAGCTCACTAAAGGGCGGGCCAAACTACGAGCAGTACTTC
J: TRBJ2-2; V: TRBV6-5; D: .; size: .; CDR3: CASSLKGAGELFF; DNA: TGTGCCAGCAGTCTAAAGGGGGCCGGGGAGCTGTTTTTT
J: TRBJ1-5; V: TRBV19; D: TRBD1; size: once; CDR3: CASSRDRGGNQPQHF; DNA: TGTGCCAGTAGTAGAGACAGGGGTGGCAATCAGCCCCAGCATTTT
J: TRBJ2-6; V: TRBV9; D: .; size: few; CDR3: CASSYPGAGANVLTF; DNA: TGTGCCAGCAGCTACCCAGGGGCTGGGGCCAACGTCCTGACTTTC
J: TRBJ2-2; V: TRBV5-1; D: .; size: .; CDR3: CASSFGGDGRYTGELFF; DNA: TGCGCCAGCAGCTTCGGGGGAGACGGTCGTTACACCGGGGAGCTGTTTTTT
J: TRBJ1-3; V: TRBV4-2; D: .; size: .; CDR3: CASSQDGGIRTGNTIYF; DNA: TGTGCCAGCAGCCAAGATGGGGGGATCCGAACTGGAAACACCATATATTTT
J: TRBJ2-4; V: TRBV2; D: .; size: .; CDR3: CASKGETVLAKNIQYF; DNA: TGTGCCAGCAAGGGAGAAACCGTTTTAGCCAAAAACATTCAGTACTTC
J: TRBJ2-2; V: TRBV7-2; D: .; size: .; CDR3: CASSPRWSTGELFF; DNA: TGTGCCAGCAGCCCCCGGTGGAGCACCGGGGAGCTGTTTTTT
J: TRBJ2-1; V: TRBV5-1; D: TRBD1; size: .; CDR3: CASSLGTGHEQFF; DNA: TGCGCCAGCAGCTTGGGGACAGGGCATGAGCAGTTCTTC
J: TRBJ1-1; V: TRBV7-9; D: .; size: .; CDR3: CASKPSEGRNTEAFF; DNA: TGTGCCAGCAAACCATCGGAGGGCAGGAACACTGAAGCTTTCTTT
J: TRBJ2-1; V: TRBV4-1; D: TRBD2; size: .; CDR3: CASSYTGTSGRDEQFF; DNA: TGCGCCAGCAGCTATACTGGGACTAGCGGGAGGGATGAGCAGTTCTTC
J: TRBJ1-6; V: TRBV3-1/TRBV3-2; D: .; size: few; CDR3: CASSQGGTSPLHF; DNA: TGTGCCAGCAGCCAAGGGGGCACTTCACCCCTCCACTTT
J: TRBJ1-6; V: TRBV5-6; D: .; size: .; CDR3: CASSAGQNNSPLHF; DNA: TGTGCCAGCAGCGCAGGACAGAATAATTCACCCCTCCACTTT
J: TRBJ2-3; V: TRBV6-5; D: TRBD2; size: .; CDR3: CASSSPWAGGTDTQYF; DNA: TGTGCCAGCAGTTCGCCCTGGGCGGGGGGCACAGATACGCAGTATTTT
J: TRBJ1-5; V: TRBV19; D: .; size: .; CDR3: CASSFGLLSNQPQHF; DNA: TGTGCCAGTAGTTTCGGACTCCTTTCCAATCAGCCCCAGCATTTT
J: TRBJ1-2; V: TRBV5-6; D: TRBD1; size: .; CDR3: CASSLGDRYNYGYTF; DNA: TGTGCCAGCAGCTTGGGGGACAGGTATAACTATGGCTACACCTTC
J: TRBJ1-2; V: TRBV3-1/TRBV3-2; D: .; size: .; CDR3: CASSFQGQGGYGYTF; DNA: TGTGCCAGCAGCTTCCAGGGGCAGGGTGGCTATGGCTACACCTTC
J: TRBJ1-6; V: TRBV6-5; D: .; size: .; CDR3: CASSPSVQGRSPLHF; DNA: TGTGCCAGCAGCCCAAGCGTGCAGGGGCGTTCACCCCTCCACTTT
J: TRBJ1-1; V: TRBV6-1; D: TRBD1; size: .; CDR3: CASRAGQGIPEAFF; DNA: TGTGCCAGCAGGGCGGGACAGGGTATCCCTGAAGCTTTCTTT
J: TRBJ1-1; V: TRBV9; D: .; size: .; CDR3: CASSVGGGVTEAFF; DNA: TGTGCCAGCAGCGTAGGGGGAGGGGTCACTGAAGCTTTCTTT
J: TRBJ2-5; V: TRBV24-1; D: .; size: .; CDR3: CATSDLKGEQETQYF; DNA: TGTGCCACCAGTGATTTAAAAGGGGAACAAGAGACCCAGTACTTC
J: TRBJ2-6; V: TRBV5-4; D: .; size: once; CDR3: CASSFKGVSGANVLTF; DNA: TGTGCCAGCAGCTTTAAGGGGGTGTCTGGGGCCAACGTCCTGACTTTC
J: TRBJ1-2; V: TRBV6-5; D: TRBD1; size: .; CDR3: CASTRTGSNYGYTF; DNA: TGTGCCAGCACTCGGACAGGTTCTAACTATGGCTACACCTTC
J: TRBJ1-2; V: TRBV3-1/TRBV3-2; D: TRBD1; size: few; CDR3: CASSHPFQGAQGYGYTF; DNA: TGTGCCAGCAGCCATCCTTTTCAGGGGGCGCAGGGCTATGGCTACACCTTC
J: TRBJ2-2; V: TRBV9; D: TRBD1; size: few; CDR3: CASSVGQGKRTGELFF; DNA: TGTGCCAGCAGCGTAGGACAGGGAAAAAGGACCGGGGAGCTGTTTTTT
J: TRBJ2-6; V: TRBV19; D: TRBD2; size: .; CDR3: CASSPGLTSSGANVLTF; DNA: TGTGCCAGTTCCCCGGGACTAACGAGCTCTGGGGCCAACGTCCTGACTTTC
J: TRBJ2-7; V: TRBV9; D: TRBD1; size: .; CDR3: CASSSSTGTGSEQYF; DNA: TGTGCCAGCAGCTCTAGTACCGGGACAGGGAGCGAGCAGTACTTC
J: TRBJ1-2; V: TRBV29-1; D: .; size: .; CDR3: CSVEEQGRRYGYTF; DNA: TGCAGCGTTGAAGAGCAGGGAAGAAGGTATGGCTACACCTTC
J: TRBJ2-1; V: TRBV7-3; D: .; size: few; CDR3: CASSPHGSSYNEQFF; DNA: TGTGCCAGCAGCCCCCACGGTAGCTCCTACAATGAGCAGTTCTTC
J: TRBJ1-2; V: TRBV24-1; D: TRBD1; size: .; CDR3: CATSAGQGTNGYTF; DNA: TGTGCCACCAGTGCCGGACAGGGGACGAATGGCTACACCTTC
J: TRBJ1-3; V: TRBV19; D: .; size: .; CDR3: CASSIDPTDSGNTIYF; DNA: TGTGCCAGTAGTATAGACCCGACAGATTCTGGAAACACCATATATTTT
J: TRBJ1-2; V: TRBV7-2; D: .; size: .; CDR3: CASSFRDIYGYTF; DNA: TGTGCCAGCAGCTTTCGGGACATCTATGGCTACACCTTC
J: TRBJ1-2; V: TRBV6-5; D: .; size: .; CDR3: CASSTGDNYGYTF; DNA: TGTGCCAGCAGTACGGGGGATAACTATGGCTACACCTTC
J: TRBJ2-5; V: TRBV5-1; D: TRBD2; size: .; CDR3: CASSLRGGAGVETQYF; DNA: TGCGCCAGCAGCTTGCGCGGGGGGGCCGGTGTTGAGACCCAGTACTTC
J: TRBJ1-2; V: TRBV10-2; D: TRBD1; size: .; CDR3: CASAETGNYGYTF; DNA: TGCGCCAGCGCAGAGACAGGGAACTATGGCTACACCTTC
J: TRBJ1-1; V: TRBV5-1; D: TRBD1; size: .; CDR3: CASNIGQGDAAFF; DNA: TGCGCCAGCAACATCGGACAGGGCGACGCAGCTTTCTTT
J: TRBJ1-2; V: TRBV5-8; D: TRBD1; size: .; CDR3: CASSPRTGSINYGYTF; DNA: TGTGCCAGCAGCCCAAGGACAGGCTCCATAAACTATGGCTACACCTTC
J: TRBJ1-5; V: TRBV19; D: .; size: .; CDR3: CASSLQGRGSNQPQHF; DNA: TGTGCCAGTAGTTTACAGGGCCGAGGGAGCAATCAGCCCCAGCATTTT